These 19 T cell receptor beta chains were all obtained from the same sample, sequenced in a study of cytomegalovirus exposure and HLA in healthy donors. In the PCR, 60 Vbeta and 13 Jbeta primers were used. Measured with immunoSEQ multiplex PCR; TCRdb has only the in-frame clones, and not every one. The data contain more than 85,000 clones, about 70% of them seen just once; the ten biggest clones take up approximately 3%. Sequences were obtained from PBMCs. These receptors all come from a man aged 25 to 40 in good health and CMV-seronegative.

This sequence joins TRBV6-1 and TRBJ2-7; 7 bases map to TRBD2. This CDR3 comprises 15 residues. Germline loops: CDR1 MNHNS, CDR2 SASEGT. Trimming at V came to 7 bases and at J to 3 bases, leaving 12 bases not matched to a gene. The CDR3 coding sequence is TGTGCCAGCAACCCCTCAGCTAGCGGAAACTACGAGCAGTACTTC. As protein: CASNPSASGNYEQYF.

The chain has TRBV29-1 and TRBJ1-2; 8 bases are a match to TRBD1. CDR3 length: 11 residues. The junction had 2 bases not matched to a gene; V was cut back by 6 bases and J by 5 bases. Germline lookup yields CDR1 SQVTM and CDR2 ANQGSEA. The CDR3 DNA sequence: TGCAGCGTAAGACAGGGGTATGGCTACACCTTC. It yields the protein CSVRQGYGYTF.

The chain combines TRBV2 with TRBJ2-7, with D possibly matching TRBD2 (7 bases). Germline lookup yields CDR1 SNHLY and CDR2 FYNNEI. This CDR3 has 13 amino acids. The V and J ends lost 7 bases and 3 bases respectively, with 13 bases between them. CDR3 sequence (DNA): TGTGCCAGCAACAGGGAGGGGAGCTACGAGCAGTACTTC. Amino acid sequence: CASNREGSYEQYF.

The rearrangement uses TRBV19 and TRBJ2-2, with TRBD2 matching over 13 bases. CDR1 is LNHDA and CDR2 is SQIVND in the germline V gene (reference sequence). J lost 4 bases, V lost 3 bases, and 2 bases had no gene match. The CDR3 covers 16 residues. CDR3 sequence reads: CASSMGLAGFTGELFF. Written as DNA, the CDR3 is TGTGCCAGTAGTATGGGACTAGCGGGATTCACCGGGGAGCTGTTTTTT.

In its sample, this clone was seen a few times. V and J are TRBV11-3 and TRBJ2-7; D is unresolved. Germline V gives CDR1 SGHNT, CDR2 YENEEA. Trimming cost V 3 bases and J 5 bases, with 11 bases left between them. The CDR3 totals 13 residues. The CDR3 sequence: CASSFARFDEQYF. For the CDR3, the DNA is TGTGCCAGCAGCTTTGCTAGATTCGACGAGCAGTACTTC.

The DNA for the CDR3 is TGTGCCAGCAGTCCTGACAGGGGAGGTACAGAGAAACTGTTTTTT. Amino acid sequence: CASSPDRGGTEKLFF. V is TRBV2 and J is TRBJ1-4; 8 bases align to TRBD1. V shed 5 bases and J 11 bases; nucleotides not matched to a gene: 13. Looked up from germline, CDR1 is SNHLY and CDR2 is FYNNEI. The length of the CDR3 is 15 residues.

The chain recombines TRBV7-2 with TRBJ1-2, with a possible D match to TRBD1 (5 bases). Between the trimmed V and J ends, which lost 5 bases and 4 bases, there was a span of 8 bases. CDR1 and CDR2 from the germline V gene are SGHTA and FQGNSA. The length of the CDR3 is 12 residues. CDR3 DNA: TGTGCCAGCAGCCCAGACAGCTATGGCTACACCTTC. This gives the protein CASSPDSYGYTF.

In DNA, the CDR3 is TGTGCCAGCAGCTTGGGCGGGGGGCTTCCCCCCTCAGCAGAAGCTTTCTTT. Translating gives CASSLGGGLPPSAEAFF. The chain recombines TRBV5-5 with TRBJ1-1; D perhaps matches TRBD1 (6 bases). Germline V gene sequence: CDR1 SGHKS, CDR2 YYEKEE (reference sequence). Trimming shortened V by 0 bases and J by 8 bases, and 23 bases separated the two germline ends. The CDR3 length is 17 residues.

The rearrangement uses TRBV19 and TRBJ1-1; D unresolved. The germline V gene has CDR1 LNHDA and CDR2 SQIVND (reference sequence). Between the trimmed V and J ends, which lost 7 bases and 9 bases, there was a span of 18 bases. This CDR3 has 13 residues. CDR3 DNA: TGTGCCAGTACCTTTCTAGCCACCGGAAAAGCTTTCTTT. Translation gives CASTFLATGKAFF. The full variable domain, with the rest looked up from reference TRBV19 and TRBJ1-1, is DGGITQSPKYLFRKEGQNVTLSCEQNLNHDAMYWYRQDPGQGLRLIYYSQIVNDFQKGDIAEGYSVSREKKESFPLTVTSAQKNPTAFYLCASTFLATGKAFFGQGTRLTVV.

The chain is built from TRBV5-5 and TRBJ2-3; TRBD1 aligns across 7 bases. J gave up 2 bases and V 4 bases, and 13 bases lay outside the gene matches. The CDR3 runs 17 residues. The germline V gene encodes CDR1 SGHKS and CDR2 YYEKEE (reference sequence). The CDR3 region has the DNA TGTGCCAGCAGCCTAAAGTTTCAGGGGGATTACACAGATACGCAGTATTTT. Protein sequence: CASSLKFQGDYTDTQYF.

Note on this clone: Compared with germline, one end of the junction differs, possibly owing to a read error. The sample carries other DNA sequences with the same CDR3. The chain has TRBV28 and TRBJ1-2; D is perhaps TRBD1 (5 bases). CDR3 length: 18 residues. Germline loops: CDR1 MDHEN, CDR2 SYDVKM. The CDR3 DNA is TGCGCCAGCACCGCCTTGGTCGGGGGGAAAGGACCCCGATATGGCTACACCTTC. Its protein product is CASTALVGGKGPRYGYTF.

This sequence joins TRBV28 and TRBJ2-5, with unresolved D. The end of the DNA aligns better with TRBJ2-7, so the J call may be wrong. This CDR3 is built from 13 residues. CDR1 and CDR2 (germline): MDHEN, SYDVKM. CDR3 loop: CASSLHSSYEQYF. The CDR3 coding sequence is TGTGCCAGCAGTTTACACAGCTCCTACGAGCAGTACTTC.

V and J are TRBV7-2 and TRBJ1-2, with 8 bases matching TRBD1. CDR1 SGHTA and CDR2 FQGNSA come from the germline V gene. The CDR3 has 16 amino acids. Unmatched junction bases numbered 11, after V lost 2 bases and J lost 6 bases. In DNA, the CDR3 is TGTGCCAGCAGCTTAAGTCAGGGGGCGCCCGGTGATGGCTACACCTTC. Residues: CASSLSQGAPGDGYTF.

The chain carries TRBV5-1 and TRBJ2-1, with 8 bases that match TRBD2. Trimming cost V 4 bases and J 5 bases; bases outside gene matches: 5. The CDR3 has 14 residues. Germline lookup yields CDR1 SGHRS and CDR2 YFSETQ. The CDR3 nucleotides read TGCGCCAGCAGCCGGGAGGGCCGGGACAATGAGCAGTTCTTC. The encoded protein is CASSREGRDNEQFF.

This CDR3 is CASSRTGSSGNTIYF. CDR3 bases: TGTGCCAGCAGCCGGACAGGAAGCTCTGGAAACACCATATATTTT. V and J are TRBV7-9 and TRBJ1-3, with TRBD1 matching over 7 bases. CDR1 SEHNR and CDR2 FQNEAQ come from the germline V gene (reference sequence). Unmatched junction bases numbered 4, after V lost 5 bases and J lost 0 bases. The length of the CDR3 is 15 residues.

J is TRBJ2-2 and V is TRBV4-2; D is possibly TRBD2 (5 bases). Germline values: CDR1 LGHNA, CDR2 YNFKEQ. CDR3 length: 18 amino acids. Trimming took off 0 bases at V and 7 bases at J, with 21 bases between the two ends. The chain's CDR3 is CASSQDLLASRRSGELFF. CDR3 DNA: TGTGCCAGCAGCCAAGATCTTTTAGCGAGTCGAAGAAGCGGGGAGCTGTTTTTT.

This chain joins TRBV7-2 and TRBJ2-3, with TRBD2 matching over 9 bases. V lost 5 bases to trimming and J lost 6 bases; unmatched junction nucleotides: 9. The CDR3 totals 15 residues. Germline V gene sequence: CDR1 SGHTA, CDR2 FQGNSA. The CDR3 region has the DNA TGTGCCAGCAGCCGCATAGCGGGAGATACGGATACGCAGTATTTT. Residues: CASSRIAGDTDTQYF.

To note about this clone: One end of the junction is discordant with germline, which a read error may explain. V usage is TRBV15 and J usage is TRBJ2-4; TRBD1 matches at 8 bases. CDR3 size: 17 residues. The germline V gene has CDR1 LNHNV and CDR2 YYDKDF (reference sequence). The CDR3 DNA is TGTGCCACCAGCAGGGTTACCCAGGACAGGGAAAGAAACAGTCAGTACTTC. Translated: CATSRVTQDRERNSQYF.

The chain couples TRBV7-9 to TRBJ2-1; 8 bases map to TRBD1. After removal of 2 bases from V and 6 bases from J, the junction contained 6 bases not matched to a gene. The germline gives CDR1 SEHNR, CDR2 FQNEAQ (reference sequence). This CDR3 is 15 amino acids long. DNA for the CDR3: TGTGCCAGCAGCTTAAAGGACAGGGAGATCAATGAGCAGTTCTTC. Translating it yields CASSLKDREINEQFF.